This TCR beta chain was captured by sequencing in a study of T cells after yellow fever vaccination. Looked up from germline, CDR1 is SGHTA and CDR2 is FQGNSA. The CDR3 contains 15 residues. With 6 bases clipped from V and 6 bases from J, the junction kept 11 bases outside the gene matches. As TCR cDNA was made by 5'RACE template switching, a universal primer site and UMIs were added. Each CDR3 protein gets one entry after TCRdb re-called the 5' RACE reads with MiXCR. The sample has about 430,000 distinct CDR3 sequences, around 19% seen once; the top ten hold 15% to 20%. This clonotype was observed at least ten times. Its antigen is still unknown. Whole-study results and caveats: Abundant clonotypes (contaminants from the bulk population) could be present in FACS-sorted repertoires. Post-booster samples contained most primary-vaccination clones (nearly 98% CD4, about 90% CD8).

This clonotype was sampled from a man aged 18 to 30 who received the YFV17D yellow fever vaccine. The sequenced sample was PBMCs, obtained before the yellow fever booster vaccination. The chain employs TRBV7-2 and TRBJ2-3; 8 bases align to TRBD2. The CDR3 reads CASRRGLGGGDTQYF. In nucleotides, the CDR3 is TGTGCCAGCAGGAGGGGACTAGGCGGGGGGGATACGCAGTATTTT.